This passage covers 29 T cell receptor beta chains from one sample sequenced in a study of blood T cells in healthy people across ages. Alongside a J-beta primer mix, a sample-barcoded 5' primer served in a second PCR lasting about 7 to 12 cycles. TCRdb reprocessed the 5' RACE reads with MiXCR, giving one entry per CDR3 protein. There are more than 450,000 distinct CDR3 sequences in the sample; about 28% occur only once, and under 4.5% lies in the top ten. These data were also reused for a study on T cells of mothers and their children.

Sequences were obtained from blood. All receptors come from a boy younger than 10 in good health.

The chain joins TRBV5-1 to TRBJ1-5; D ambiguous. Looked up from germline, CDR1 is SGHRS and CDR2 is YFSETQ. The CDR3 covers 14 residues. Trimming removed 0 bases from V and 2 bases from J, with 6 bases in between. The CDR3 sequence: CASSLGERNQPQHF. CDR3 DNA: TGCGCCAGCAGCTTGGGGGAGCGCAATCAGCCCCAGCATTTT.

This clonotype was seen a few times. The CDR3 region has the DNA TGTGCCAGCAGCTTTCGGGGAGTAGCGGGGGGCCAGTCCGAGCAGTACTTC. Amino acids: CASSFRGVAGGQSEQYF. The chain links TRBV7-9 to TRBJ2-5; 10 nucleotides align to TRBD2. Near its end, the DNA agrees better with TRBJ2-7, so the J call may be wrong. Germline V gene sequence: CDR1 SEHNR, CDR2 FQNEAQ (reference sequence). This CDR3 is built from 17 residues.

J is TRBJ2-5 and V is TRBV18; a weak D match, TRBD1 (5 bases). The CDR3 is 15 residues long. The germline CDR1 and CDR2 sequences are KGHSH and LQKENI. Trimming left V 5 bases short and J 7 bases short, with 20 bases between. In nucleotides, the CDR3 is TGTGCCAGCTCAAGTGAATTTGGGGCGGAATGGACCCAGTACTTC. This translates into CASSSEFGAEWTQYF. The full variable domain, in which reference TRBV18 and TRBJ2-5 provide the parts outside the CDR3, is NAGVMQNPRHLVRRRGQEARLRCSPMKGHSHVYWYRQLPEEGLKFMVYLQKENIIDESGMPKERFSAEFPKEGPSILRIQQVVRGDSAAYFCASSSEFGAEWTQYFGPGTRLLVL.

The V call is TRBV3-1, the J call TRBJ1-1, with D possibly matching TRBD1 (5 bases). Germline V lookup: CDR1 LGHDT, CDR2 YNNKEL (reference sequence). Trimming stripped 0 bases from V and 5 bases from J, with 16 bases between. CDR3 length: 16 amino acids. CDR3 coding DNA: TGTGCCAGCAGCCAAGAACCCGGCCAGGGTGAGACTGAAGCTTTCTTT. Translation gives CASSQEPGQGETEAFF.

This clonotype was counted only a few times. The chain employs TRBV29-1 and TRBJ2-6; D perhaps matches TRBD1 (5 bases). Trimming left V 7 bases short and J 4 bases short, with 11 bases between. Germline CDR1 reads SQVTM; CDR2 reads ANQGSEA. This CDR3 comprises 13 residues. CDR3 bases: TGCAGCGCTCAGGGTTCAGGGGCCAACGTCCTGACTTTC. Translating it yields CSAQGSGANVLTF.

A few counts support this clonotype. This rearrangement joins TRBV4-3 to TRBJ2-4, with D uncertain. The CDR3 covers 16 residues. Trimming removed 1 base at V and 0 bases at J, with 10 bases between. In germline, CDR1 is LGHNA, CDR2 YSLEER. Here the CDR3 DNA reads TGCGCCAGCAGCCAAGGCTCTGGATTAGCCAAAAACATTCAGTACTTC. Translating gives CASSQGSGLAKNIQYF.

This clonotype came up many times. The V gene is TRBV20-1, the J gene TRBJ2-3; perhaps TRBD2 as D (5 bases). The CDR3 contains 15 residues. CDR1 and CDR2 (germline): DFQATT, SNEGSKA (reference sequence). Between the trimmed V and J ends, which lost 0 bases and 1 base, there was a span of 11 bases. The CDR3 loop is CSARDSDTGTDTQYF. As DNA, the CDR3 is TGCAGTGCTAGAGATAGCGACACGGGCACAGATACGCAGTATTTT.

This clonotype was picked up a small number of times. This is likely a read error, given that the CDR3 carries no conserved phenylalanine or tryptophan at its end. This chain joins TRBV28 and TRBJ2-5; 8 nucleotides match TRBD2. With the DNA end fitting TRBJ2-1 better, the J assignment may be wrong. Germline values: CDR1 MDHEN, CDR2 SYDVKM. This CDR3 region has 15 residues. The DNA of the CDR3 is TGTGCCAGCAGTTTACGGCTAGCGGGTCACAACGAGCAGTTCCTC. Translating gives CASSLRLAGHNEQFL.

In its sample, this clonotype was seen a few times. CDR3 loop: CATSPRTESNSPLHF. The DNA of the CDR3 is TGTGCCACCAGCCCCCGGACCGAAAGTAATTCACCCCTCCACTTT. This chain connects TRBV15 to TRBJ1-6, with unresolved D. The CDR3 is made up of 15 amino acids. The germline V gene has CDR1 LNHNV and CDR2 YYDKDF (reference sequence). V lost 5 bases to trimming and J lost 6 bases, with 14 bases between them.

This clonotype has only one observation. The rearrangement uses TRBV4-2 and TRBJ1-1; no definite D call. The V end was cut by 1 base, the J end by 5 bases, with 8 bases between. The germline gives CDR1 LGHNA, CDR2 YNFKEQ. The CDR3 length is 13 residues. In DNA form, the CDR3 reads TGTGCCAGCAGCCAAGGAGTTGATACTGAAGCTTTCTTT. Amino acid sequence: CASSQGVDTEAFF.

The V gene is TRBV29-1, the J gene TRBJ2-5; tentative D call: TRBD2 (6 bases). V was pared by 3 bases and J by 5 bases, with 13 bases between. The CDR3 sequence is 13 residues long. Per the germline V gene, CDR1 is SQVTM and CDR2 is ANQGSEA. CDR3 sequence: CSVDLGAGETQYF. CDR3 bases: TGCAGCGTTGATTTGGGCGCGGGGGAGACCCAGTACTTC.

This clonotype has a handful of counts. The V gene is TRBV27, the J gene TRBJ1-2; D not resolved. Germline V gene lookup returns CDR1 MNHEY and CDR2 SMNVEV (reference sequence). CDR3 length: 15 residues. V was cut by 0 bases and J by 9 bases, with 17 bases left in between. The CDR3 spells CASSLSADGFGSYTF. The DNA of the CDR3 is TGTGCCAGCAGTTTATCAGCCGACGGCTTCGGAAGCTACACCTTC.

The V call is TRBV5-1, the J call TRBJ2-2; no reliable D call. The CDR3 has 12 amino acids. Looked up from germline, CDR1 is SGHRS and CDR2 is YFSETQ. V was trimmed by 2 bases and J by 7 bases, leaving 6 bases between them. The CDR3 DNA sequence: TGCGCCAGCAGCTTCAATGGCGGGGAGCTGTTTTTT. Its protein is CASSFNGGELFF.

This clonotype was counted between two and nine times. V usage is TRBV6-5 and J usage is TRBJ2-5; D may be TRBD1 (5 bases). The CDR3 runs to 17 residues. The V end was cut by 0 bases, the J end by 4 bases, with 18 bases between. Germline V lookup: CDR1 MNHEY, CDR2 SVGAGI. CDR3 sequence: CASSYSVTGDGRETQYF. The CDR3 region has the DNA TGTGCCAGCAGTTACTCCGTCACAGGTGATGGCCGAGAGACCCAGTACTTC.

This clonotype was found a few times. This chain connects TRBV10-2 to TRBJ1-3; D call uncertain. Germline V CDR1 and CDR2: WSHSY, SAAADI. This CDR3 has 14 amino acids. V shed 2 bases and J shed 0 bases, with 5 bases lying between them. The CDR3 sequence: CASSEASSGNTIYF. The CDR3 coding sequence is TGCGCCAGCAGTGAGGCTTCCTCTGGAAACACCATATATTTT.

The sample holds a few counts of this clonotype. The CDR3 reads CASTGLAEETQYF. The CDR3 nucleotides are TGTGCCAGTACGGGACTAGCGGAAGAGACCCAGTACTTC. The chain carries TRBV2 and TRBJ2-5; TRBD2 matches 11 bases. V gave up 9 bases and J gave up 3 bases; unmatched junction bases: 3. Germline CDR1 SNHLY, CDR2 FYNNEI. This CDR3 has 13 residues.

The rearrangement joins TRBV29-1 to TRBJ2-5, with D unclear. Judging by the DNA end, TRBJ2-1 fits better; the J call may be wrong. The CDR3 runs to 11 residues. Germline loops: CDR1 SQVTM, CDR2 ANQGSEA. The CDR3 DNA sequence: TGCAGCGTCAACAGCTACAATGAGCAGTTCTTC. It is translated as CSVNSYNEQFF.

The chain joins TRBV11-2 to TRBJ2-2, with D possibly TRBD1 on 6 matching bases. Germline CDR1 and CDR2: SGHAT and FQNNGV. The CDR3 contains 14 residues. V lost 8 bases to trimming and J lost 7 bases, with 17 bases between them. CDR3 in amino acids: CASARAQGIGELFF. Written as DNA, the CDR3 is TGTGCCAGCGCTCGCGCCCAGGGGATCGGGGAGCTGTTTTTT.

Remarks on this clonotype: An end of the junction differs from the germline gene, which may be a read error. This sequence joins TRBV20-1 and TRBJ2-1; 9 bases agree with TRBD2. This CDR3 comprises 14 residues. Germline assignment: CDR1 DFQATT and CDR2 SNEGSKA (reference sequence). As DNA, the CDR3 is TGTAGTGCTAGAGTCGGTAGCGGGAGAGATGAGCAGTTCTTC. It is translated as CSARVGSGRDEQFF.

This clonotype occurred a few times. The V and J genes are TRBV30 and TRBJ2-1, with D possibly matching TRBD2 (5 bases). Germline V CDR1 and CDR2: GTSNPN, SVGIG (reference sequence). V lost 8 bases, J lost 8 bases, and 10 bases lay in between. The CDR3 contains 10 residues. CDR3 residues: CAGGLDEQFF. In DNA, the CDR3 is TGTGCCGGTGGACTCGATGAGCAGTTCTTC.

In DNA form, the CDR3 reads TGTGCCACCAGCAGAGAGTTCCACCCCTACGAGCAGTACTTC. It specifies CATSREFHPYEQYF. The J gene is TRBJ2-5, the V gene TRBV15; D uncertain. The tail of the sequence fits TRBJ2-7 better, so the J call may be wrong. CDR3 length equals 14 residues. From germline, CDR1 is LNHNV and CDR2 YYDKDF (reference sequence).

This clonotype has only a few counts. The gene calls are TRBV30 and TRBJ2-6; no clear D gene. V was trimmed by 2 bases and J by 1 base, leaving 6 bases between them. Germline V CDR1 and CDR2: GTSNPN, SVGIG (reference sequence). The CDR3 extends over 14 amino acids. CDR3 protein: CAWSPTSGANVLTF. The DNA of the CDR3 is TGTGCCTGGAGTCCGACTTCTGGGGCCAACGTCCTGACTTTC.

J is TRBJ2-1 and V is TRBV12-3 or TRBV12-4; a weak D match, TRBD1 (5 bases). V lost 6 bases, J lost 6 bases, and 9 bases lay in between. This CDR3 is 12 amino acids long. As DNA, the CDR3 is TGTGCCAGCAGCAGCAGGGTCAATGAGCAGTTCTTC. This encodes CASSSRVNEQFF.

There are a few counts of this clonotype. The J gene is TRBJ1-4, the V gene TRBV29-1; tentatively, D is TRBD1 (5 bases). The V gene's germline CDR1 is SQVTM and CDR2 ANQGSEA. Deletions cut 6 bases from V and 7 bases from J, with 21 bases between. The CDR3 spans 15 residues. The DNA of the CDR3 is TGCAGCGTCGCTTTCGTTAGGGGCTCTCCTGAAAAACTGTTTTTT. Protein sequence: CSVAFVRGSPEKLFF.

This rearrangement joins TRBV29-1 to TRBJ1-3; a weak D match, TRBD1 (6 bases). The V and J ends lost 6 bases and 0 bases respectively, with 18 bases between them. The germline gives CDR1 SQVTM, CDR2 ANQGSEA. The CDR3 has 16 residues. The CDR3 region has the DNA TGCAGCGTCTCCTGGGGGGGGCCAGACTCTGGAAACACCATATATTTT. It yields the protein CSVSWGGPDSGNTIYF.

This clonotype was seen a few times. The CDR3 DNA reads as TGCAGCGTCGCCGGGGATTACGAGCAGTACTTC. This codes for CSVAGDYEQYF. The rearrangement joins TRBV29-1 to TRBJ2-1; weak D call: TRBD2 (5 bases). Judging by the DNA end, TRBJ2-7 fits better; the J call may be wrong. Germline CDR1 is SQVTM and CDR2 is ANQGSEA. CDR3 length: 11 amino acids.

A few counts support this clonotype. This chain uses TRBV29-1 with TRBJ2-1; D is perhaps TRBD1 (5 bases). Between the trimmed V and J ends, which lost 2 bases and 0 bases, there was a span of 8 bases. CDR1 and CDR2 from the germline V gene are SQVTM and ANQGSEA. The CDR3 totals 14 residues. In DNA, the CDR3 is TGCAGCGTTGAATACAGGAGCTCCTACAATGAGCAGTTCTTC. Protein sequence: CSVEYRSSYNEQFF.

This rearrangement joins TRBV27 to TRBJ1-5; maybe TRBD1 (5 bases). The CDR3 totals 13 residues. With 5 bases removed from V and 9 bases from J, the gap between germline ends came to 14 bases. The germline V gene encodes CDR1 MNHEY and CDR2 SMNVEV (reference sequence). In nucleotides, the CDR3 is TGTGCCAGCAGTCACAGGTGGGTTGGGCCCCAGCATTTT. The encoded protein is CASSHRWVGPQHF.

This chain links TRBV19 with TRBJ2-1; the match to TRBD2 covers 9 bases. There are 16 residues in the CDR3. CDR1 is LNHDA and CDR2 is SQIVND in the germline V gene (reference sequence). With 3 bases clipped from V and 6 bases from J, the junction kept 9 bases outside the gene matches. The CDR3 sequence is CASSIASGIVANEQFF. The CDR3 nucleotides are TGTGCCAGTAGTATCGCTAGCGGGATTGTTGCCAATGAGCAGTTCTTC. Full variable domain (outside the CDR3, taken from reference TRBV19 and TRBJ2-1): DGGITQSPKYLFRKEGQNVTLSCEQNLNHDAMYWYRQDPGQGLRLIYYSQIVNDFQKGDIAEGYSVSREKKESFPLTVTSAQKNPTAFYLCASSIASGIVANEQFFGPGTRLTVL.